The 24 T cell receptor beta chains below come from one sample, sequenced in a study of blood T cell repertoires in COVID-19. Measured with immunoSEQ multiplex PCR; TCRdb has only the in-frame clones, and not every one. The sample lists about 82,000 clones, about 86% occurring once. Specimen: peripheral blood. All receptors derive from a man older than 75 with acute or convalescent COVID-19.

This clone was seen just once. This sequence joins TRBV27 and TRBJ1-4, with 9 bases fitting TRBD1. The CDR3 has 13 residues. V shed 6 bases, J shed 6 bases, and the junction held 2 bases outside the gene matches. In germline, CDR1 is MNHEY, CDR2 SMNVEV (reference sequence). The CDR3 sequence: CASSGTGYEKLFF. The CDR3 DNA follows: TGTGCCAGCAGCGGGACAGGGTATGAAAAACTGTTTTTT. The full variable domain, in which reference TRBV27 and TRBJ1-4 provide the parts outside the CDR3, is EAQVTQNPRYLITVTGKKLTVTCSQNMNHEYMSWYRQDPGLGLRQIYYSMNVEVTDKGDVPEGYKVSRKEKRNFPLILESPSPNQTSLYFCASSGTGYEKLFFGSGTQLSVL.

V is TRBV18 and J is TRBJ1-4, with a possible D match to TRBD1 (6 bases). The V gene's germline CDR1 is KGHSH and CDR2 LQKENI. The CDR3 is 13 residues long. V dropped 6 bases and J dropped 5 bases, with 10 bases sitting between them. The CDR3: CASSTGGNEKLFF. Here the CDR3 DNA reads TGTGCCAGCTCGACAGGTGGGAATGAAAAACTGTTTTTT.

The chain uses TRBV28 and TRBJ2-1; 11 nucleotides agree with TRBD1. V gave up 5 bases and J gave up 4 bases; unmatched junction bases: 7. CDR3 length equals 16 residues. Germline lookup yields CDR1 MDHEN and CDR2 SYDVKM. The CDR3 reads CASSPSGTGGYNEQFF. The CDR3, as DNA: TGTGCCAGCAGTCCCTCCGGGACAGGGGGGTACAATGAGCAGTTCTTC.

This clone was detected a few times. The chain carries TRBV2 and TRBJ1-6; 8 positions match TRBD1. CDR3 size: 15 residues. CDR1 is SNHLY and CDR2 is FYNNEI in the germline V gene. Trimming removed 6 bases from V and 5 bases from J; junction bases left unmatched: 6. CDR3: CASRTADRDNSPLHF. CDR3 nucleotide sequence: TGTGCCAGCAGGACGGCGGACAGGGATAATTCACCCCTCCACTTT.

This rearrangement joins TRBV27 to TRBJ1-6; 9 nucleotides line up with TRBD1. The germline CDR1 and CDR2 sequences are MNHEY and SMNVEV (reference sequence). V trimming: 2 bases; J trimming: 10 bases; junction bases outside the gene matches: 9. This CDR3 comprises 16 residues. The CDR3 coding sequence is TGTGCCAGCAGTTTACTCGGGGGACAGGGCGGATCACCCCTCCACTTT. It yields the protein CASSLLGGQGGSPLHF.

The V call is TRBV18, the J call TRBJ2-7, with TRBD1 matching 11 bases. J gave up 3 bases and V 3 bases, and 4 bases lay outside the gene matches. Germline values: CDR1 KGHSH, CDR2 LQKENI. This CDR3 has 15 amino acids. The CDR3 sequence: CASSPPGTGGYEQYF. DNA of the CDR3: TGTGCCAGCTCACCCCCCGGGACAGGGGGCTACGAGCAGTACTTC. Based on the CDR3 plus reference TRBV18 and TRBJ2-7, the full variable domain is NAGVMQNPRHLVRRRGQEARLRCSPMKGHSHVYWYRQLPEEGLKFMVYLQKENIIDESGMPKERFSAEFPKEGPSILRIQQVVRGDSAAYFCASSPPGTGGYEQYFGPGTRLTVT.

The chain couples TRBV29-1 to TRBJ1-1; D gene unclear. Germline-derived CDR1 and CDR2 are SQVTM and ANQGSEA. CDR3 length equals 11 residues. V lost 7 bases to trimming and J lost 1 base, with 7 bases between them. CDR3 bases: TGCAGCGCCGACAAGAACACTGAAGCTTTCTTT. Its translation is CSADKNTEAFF. The full variable domain, its missing parts supplied by reference TRBV29-1 and TRBJ1-1, is SAVISQKPSRDICQRGTSLTIQCQVDSQVTMMFWYRQQPGQSLTLIATANQGSEATYESGFVIDKFPISRPNLTFSTLTVSNMSPEDSSIYLCSADKNTEAFFGQGTRLTVV.

V gene TRBV19 combines with J gene TRBJ1-5, with TRBD1 as a possible D gene (6 bases). The CDR3 sequence is 15 residues long. Trimming pared 3 bases from V and 7 bases from J, leaving 16 bases between. Germline assignment: CDR1 LNHDA and CDR2 SQIVND (reference sequence). CDR3: CASSISETGGQPQHF. The DNA for the CDR3 is TGTGCCAGTAGTATTTCTGAGACAGGCGGCCAGCCCCAGCATTTT.

The genes are TRBV11-2 and TRBJ2-7, with 7 bases that match TRBD2. The germline CDR1 and CDR2 sequences are SGHAT and FQNNGV. The length of the CDR3 is 14 residues. Losses at the gene ends were 1 base for V and 6 bases for J; bases not matched to a gene: 6. This CDR3 is CASSLGGGSREQYF. The CDR3, as DNA: TGTGCCAGCAGCTTAGGTGGCGGGAGTCGCGAGCAGTACTTC. Full variable domain (rest looked up from reference TRBV11-2 and TRBJ2-7): EAGVAQSPRYKIIEKRQSVAFWCNPISGHATLYWYQQILGQGPKLLIQFQNNGVVDDSQLPKDRFSAERLKGVDSTLKIQPAKLEDSAVYLCASSLGGGSREQYFGPGTRLTVT.

The chain uses TRBV7-2 and TRBJ2-1, with 10 bases that match TRBD1. Trimming removed 1 base from V and 2 bases from J; junction bases left unmatched: 2. Germline CDR1 and CDR2: SGHTA and FQGNSA. There are 16 residues in the CDR3. Written as DNA, the CDR3 is TGTGCCAGCAGCTTAGGGGGGACAGGGGCCTACAATGAGCAGTTCTTC. Translated: CASSLGGTGAYNEQFF.

V usage is TRBV29-1 and J usage is TRBJ1-2; 7 nucleotides agree with TRBD1. CDR1 SQVTM and CDR2 ANQGSEA come from the germline V gene. CDR3 length equals 12 residues. The J segment lost 4 bases and the V segment lost 6 bases, leaving 5 bases of the junction unmatched. The CDR3 here is CSVTGTGYGYTF. In DNA form, the CDR3 reads TGCAGCGTGACAGGGACCGGCTATGGCTACACCTTC.

The sample holds a few counts of this clone. V usage is TRBV7-9 and J usage is TRBJ2-3, with TRBD2 as a possible D gene (6 bases). Trimming took off 5 bases at V and 1 base at J, with 13 bases between the two ends. The V gene's germline CDR1 is SEHNR and CDR2 FQNEAQ (reference sequence). This CDR3 spans 15 amino acids. This CDR3 is CASSLGGARTDTQYF. DNA of the CDR3: TGTGCCAGCAGCCTCGGCGGGGCCCGCACAGATACGCAGTATTTT. Full variable domain (missing parts from reference TRBV7-9 and TRBJ2-3): DTGVSQNPRHKITKRGQNVTFRCDPISEHNRLYWYRQTLGQGPEFLTYFQNEAQLEKSRLLSDRFSAERPKGSFSTLEIQRTEQGDSAMYLCASSLGGARTDTQYFGPGTRLTVL.

The rearrangement links TRBV10-3 to TRBJ2-7, with D possibly being TRBD2 (5 bases). With 6 bases removed from V and 2 bases from J, the gap between germline ends came to 11 bases. The CDR3 has 13 residues. From germline, CDR1 is ENHRY and CDR2 SYGVKD. CDR3 in amino acids: CAISAGGTYEQYF. The CDR3 bases are TGTGCCATCAGCGCGGGTGGGACCTACGAGCAGTACTTC.

This chain uses TRBV7-2 with TRBJ2-1, with 7 bases fitting TRBD1. After removal of 3 bases from V and 5 bases from J, the junction contained 1 base not matched to a gene. Germline V gene lookup returns CDR1 SGHTA and CDR2 FQGNSA. There are 13 residues in the CDR3. This chain's CDR3 is CASSLGQNNEQFF. DNA of the CDR3: TGTGCCAGCAGCTTGGGACAGAACAATGAGCAGTTCTTC.

This chain connects TRBV2 to TRBJ2-7; tentatively, D is TRBD2 (5 bases). This CDR3 is 12 amino acids long. Trimming took 5 bases from V and 7 from J, leaving 12 bases between them. Germline V CDR1 and CDR2: SNHLY, FYNNEI. The CDR3 nucleotides read TGTGCCAGCAGTCCCGATTCGGGGGAGCAGTACTTC. Residues: CASSPDSGEQYF.

The rearrangement uses TRBV30 and TRBJ1-6; 7 nucleotides align to TRBD1. Germline trimming cut 4 bases from V and 9 bases from J; bases unmatched to any gene: 6. The CDR3 has 13 amino acids. Looked up from germline, CDR1 is GTSNPN and CDR2 is SVGIG (reference sequence). DNA for the CDR3: TGTGCCTGGAAGTTAGGGGGCGGTTCACCCCTCCACTTT. Protein: CAWKLGGGSPLHF. Complete variable domain (other parts from reference TRBV30 and TRBJ1-6): SQTIHQWPATLVQPVGSPLSLECTVEGTSNPNLYWYRQAAGRGLQLLFYSVGIGQISSEVPQNLSASRPQDRQFILSSKKLLLSDSGFYLCAWKLGGGSPLHFGNGTRLTVT.

This clone was detected only a few times. This sequence joins TRBV5-4 and TRBJ2-1, with D possibly matching TRBD1 (5 bases). V dropped 3 bases and J dropped 8 bases, with 9 bases sitting between them. This CDR3 contains 12 residues. Germline values: CDR1 SGHNT, CDR2 YYREEE (reference sequence). The CDR3 DNA follows: TGTGCCAGCAGCTGGTGGGGCGATGAGCAGTTCTTC. It codes for CASSWWGDEQFF.

The chain joins TRBV7-6 to TRBJ2-5; weak D call: TRBD1 (6 bases). The germline gives CDR1 SGHVS, CDR2 FNYEAQ. The CDR3 length is 16 residues. Trimming shortened V by 5 bases and J by 4 bases, and 20 bases separated the two germline ends. In DNA, the CDR3 is TGTGCCAGCAGCCCGACGGTTCCACAGGGTGGAGAGACCCAGTACTTC. Its protein product is CASSPTVPQGGETQYF.

The sample holds one count of this clone. This CDR3 is CASSLPGQMNTEAFF. The CDR3 nucleotides are TGTGCCAGCAGTTTACCTGGACAGATGAACACTGAAGCTTTCTTT. The rearrangement joins TRBV28 to TRBJ1-1; D is possibly TRBD1 (6 bases). Germline V lookup: CDR1 MDHEN, CDR2 SYDVKM. V lost 2 bases and J 0 bases, leaving 10 bases between the germline ends. This CDR3 spans 15 amino acids. The variable domain in full, with the rest retrieved from reference TRBV28 and TRBJ1-1, is DVKVTQSSRYLVKRTGEKVFLECVQDMDHENMFWYRQDPGLGLRLIYFSYDVKMKEKGDIPEGYSVSREKKERFSLILESASTNQTSMYLCASSLPGQMNTEAFFGQGTRLTVV.

This chain joins TRBV18 and TRBJ1-1, with D unclear. CDR1 is KGHSH and CDR2 is LQKENI in the germline V gene. The CDR3 has 13 amino acids. V lost 1 base and J 11 bases, leaving 14 bases between the germline ends. This chain's CDR3 is CASSPRATREAFF. CDR3 in DNA: TGTGCCAGCTCACCACGGGCGACCCGGGAGGCTTTCTTT.

J is TRBJ1-2 and V is TRBV19, with a weak D call TRBD1 (5 bases). Per the germline V gene, CDR1 is LNHDA and CDR2 is SQIVND (reference sequence). V lost 4 bases and J lost 4, with 13 bases in between. The CDR3 consists of 14 residues. The CDR3 reads CASSTSRARYGYTF. The DNA for the CDR3 is TGTGCCAGTAGTACCTCCAGGGCCCGCTATGGCTACACCTTC.

The chain uses TRBV30 and TRBJ1-6; TRBD1 matches at 7 bases. This CDR3 is 17 amino acids long. Germline CDR1 and CDR2: GTSNPN and SVGIG (reference sequence). The J segment lost 0 bases and the V segment lost 2 bases, leaving 7 bases of the junction unmatched. The CDR3 DNA reads TGTGCCTGGAGTTTCGGGACAGTTAGCTCCTATAATTCACCCCTCCACTTT. Its protein is CAWSFGTVSSYNSPLHF. Together with reference TRBV30 and TRBJ1-6, the CDR3 gives the full variable domain: SQTIHQWPATLVQPVGSPLSLECTVEGTSNPNLYWYRQAAGRGLQLLFYSVGIGQISSEVPQNLSASRPQDRQFILSSKKLLLSDSGFYLCAWSFGTVSSYNSPLHFGNGTRLTVT.

This sequence joins TRBV5-1 and TRBJ2-5; a weak D match, TRBD2 (6 bases). The V and J ends lost 0 bases and 3 bases respectively, with 12 bases between them. Germline V lookup: CDR1 SGHRS, CDR2 YFSETQ. The CDR3 covers 15 residues. CDR3 loop: CASSLVPGAEETQYF. DNA for the CDR3: TGCGCCAGCAGCTTGGTTCCGGGAGCGGAAGAGACCCAGTACTTC. The whole variable domain, filled in from reference TRBV5-1 and TRBJ2-5, reads KAGVTQTPRYLIKTRGQQVTLSCSPISGHRSVSWYQQTPGQGLQFLFEYFSETQRNKGNFPGRFSGRQFSNSRSEMNVSTLELGDSALYLCASSLVPGAEETQYFGPGTRLLVL.

In this sample, this clone turned up a few times. The CDR3 DNA reads as TGCGCCAGCAGCTCCTACTACGAGCAGTACTTC. It yields the protein CASSSYYEQYF. The rearrangement links TRBV5-1 to TRBJ2-7; D unresolved. V was cut by 3 bases and J by 3 bases, with 4 bases left in between. The CDR3 runs to 11 residues. Germline CDR1 is SGHRS and CDR2 is YFSETQ.